What follows is one TCR beta chain and its context. No antigen is known for it. The record originates from a study of human T cells and chemical hapten exposure. The time point denotes: patch test 1, 2 weeks after DPC sensitization. The treatment denotes: therapeutic diphenylcyclopropenone sensitization with weekly scalp DPC. Whole blood, unfractionated, served as the material for total RNA extraction. TCRdb fed the RACE reads into MiXCR, producing one record per CDR3 protein. This table holds 65,000 to 85,000 distinct CDR3 sequences, around 10% found once. The CDR3 runs to 17 residues. Study results and limitations: There was no change with DPC sensitization in TCRs above 1 in 1000 frequency. Among expanded TCRs, significantly more large CDR3 similarity clusters formed than among controls.

The chain recombines TRBV21-1 with TRBJ2-4; the table's TRBD2 call for D was not verified on the DNA. TRBV21-1 is assigned pseudogene status. The source is a woman aged 45-65 years with alopecia areata. Some clones in this sample may be carry-over from other donors' samples. This specimen was whole blood, taken in connection with sensitization to the hapten diphenylcyclopropenone (DPC). The CDR3 sequence: CASSKGGERSGPHIQYF. CDR3 nucleotide sequence: TGTGCCAGCAGCAAAGGGGGAGAGCGATCGGGCCCACACATTCAGTACTTC.